The present T cell receptor (beta chain) was sequenced within a study of T cell clonotyping in hematopoietic cell transplantation. Findings and caveats of the study: After transplant, recipient diversity fell while pathologically expanded clonotypes grew through day 180.

The table came from immunoSEQ multiplex PCR; TCRdb's copy has only in-frame clones and leaves some out. This sample yields more than 55,000 clones, of which about 93% are seen a single time; approximately 1.5% belongs to the top ten. CDR1 is SGHDT, CDR2 YYEEEE, per germline. The CDR3 contains 16 residues. Trimming pared 4 bases from V and 2 bases from J, leaving 19 bases between. With respect to this clone: Its antigen is undetermined.

The chain is built from TRBV5-6 and TRBJ2-7; TRBD1 might be the D (6 bases). The receptor was derived from a middle-aged man in good health. Some clones in this sample may be carry-over from other donors' samples. Input material: peripheral blood mononuclear cells. As DNA, the CDR3 is TGTGCCAGCAGCCTTCGTACGACAGGCGCGACCTACGAGCAGTACTTC. It encodes CASSLRTTGATYEQYF.